This T cell receptor (beta chain) appears in the sequencing data of a study of blood T cell repertoires in COVID-19. In germline, CDR1 is KGHSH, CDR2 LQKENI. V lost 3 bases to trimming and J lost 1 base, with 3 bases between them. CDR3 size: 12 residues. The method was immunoSEQ multiplex PCR; TCRdb's version includes in-frame clones alone and lacks a portion of them. The data show approximately 150,000 clones, 84% seen once. The receptor was derived from a man between 25 and 39 years old with COVID-19, enrolled during active disease. The chain combines TRBV18 with TRBJ2-5, with D unclear. Sequences were obtained from peripheral blood. CDR3 DNA sequence: TGTGCCAGCTCACCTAGCCAAGAGACCCAGTACTTC. It encodes CASSPSQETQYF. Combining the CDR3 with reference TRBV18 and TRBJ2-5 gives the whole variable domain NAGVMQNPRHLVRRRGQEARLRCSPMKGHSHVYWYRQLPEEGLKFMVYLQKENIIDESGMPKERFSAEFPKEGPSILRIQQVVRGDSAAYFCASSPSQETQYFGPGTRLLVL.